This entry lists 11 T cell receptor beta chains sequenced from one sample in a study of blood T cells in healthy people across ages. The authors ran a second PCR of 7 to 11 cycles using a sample-barcoded 5' primer and a J-beta primer mix. TCRdb reanalysed the 5' RACE reads using MiXCR and keeps one entry per CDR3 protein. The table shows around 1,000,000 distinct CDR3 sequences, with under 30% occurring only once. These same data were also listed under a study on T cells of mothers and their children.

Sequenced material: blood. The receptor set was obtained from a girl aged 2 to 9 in good health.

This rearrangement joins TRBV12-3 or TRBV12-4 to TRBJ1-1; no firm D call. V was shortened by 5 bases and J by 3 bases, with 10 bases between the two germline ends. The CDR3 totals 13 residues. The CDR3 nucleotides read TGTGCCAGCAGTCCCCAGAGGGACACTGAAGCTTTCTTT. It yields the protein CASSPQRDTEAFF.

This sequence joins TRBV14 and TRBJ2-1, with D unclear. The end of the DNA aligns better with TRBJ2-5, so the J call may be wrong. Germline V gene lookup returns CDR1 SGHDN and CDR2 FVKESK. This CDR3 region has 15 residues. CDR3 in amino acids: CASSQLGPEGWTQYF. CDR3 sequence (DNA): TGTGCCAGCAGCCAACTAGGACCCGAAGGATGGACCCAGTACTTC.

The chain has TRBV21-1 and TRBJ2-1; the table assigns TRBD2, which was not confirmed against the DNA. TRBV21-1 is a pseudogene. The CDR3 contains 16 residues. The CDR3 here is CASSLALAAVRREQFF. The CDR3 DNA is TGTGCCAGCAGCCTGGCACTAGCGGCGGTACGTAGAGAGCAGTTCTTC.

This clonotype has a handful of counts. V is TRBV12-3 or TRBV12-4 and J is TRBJ2-1, with TRBD2 as a possible D gene (6 bases). Trimming left V 8 bases short and J 8 bases short, with 16 bases between. CDR3 length equals 13 residues. The DNA of the CDR3 is TGTGCCAGCCTAAATCCTAGCGTTCATGAGCAGTTCTTC. Its protein product is CASLNPSVHEQFF.

This clonotype was seen a few times. This chain connects TRBV20-1 to TRBJ2-3; D may be TRBD1 (6 bases). The ends were cut back, 3 bases at V and 1 base at J, with 17 bases in the middle. The CDR3 runs to 16 residues. From germline, CDR1 is DFQATT and CDR2 SNEGSKA (reference sequence). The chain's CDR3 is CSARSPGAWGTDTQYF. CDR3 DNA sequence: TGCAGTGCTAGGTCTCCAGGGGCCTGGGGCACAGATACGCAGTATTTT.

This sequence joins TRBV24-1 and TRBJ2-5; the D call may be TRBD1 or TRBD2 (7 bases each). The DNA matches TRBJ2-1 better at its end, which makes the J call doubtful. Germline V gives CDR1 KGHDR, CDR2 SFDVKD. CDR3 length: 13 amino acids. CDR3 nucleotides: TGTGCCACGTTCGACAGGGAGGGCAATGAGCAGTTCTTC. Amino acid sequence: CATFDREGNEQFF.

This chain connects TRBV29-1 to TRBJ2-7; possible D gene TRBD2, 6 bases. Germline V lookup: CDR1 SQVTM, CDR2 ANQGSEA. Trimming took 4 bases from V and 0 from J, leaving 16 bases between them. This CDR3 region has 15 residues. In DNA form, the CDR3 reads TGCAGCGTTGTTAGCCTGGGGACTTACTCCTACGAGCAGTACTTC. This codes for CSVVSLGTYSYEQYF.

The chain joins TRBV5-1 to TRBJ2-5; the D is unclear. The length of the CDR3 is 15 residues. The germline gives CDR1 SGHRS, CDR2 YFSETQ. V was shortened by 4 bases and J by 5 bases, with 18 bases between the two germline ends. CDR3 region: CASSAGRILDETQYF. Written as DNA, the CDR3 is TGCGCCAGCAGCGCCGGCCGAATCCTCGATGAGACCCAGTACTTC.

The chain combines TRBV27 with TRBJ2-4; D may be TRBD1 or TRBD2 (6 bases each). Germline V CDR1 and CDR2: MNHEY, SMNVEV (reference sequence). V was shortened by 8 bases and J by 2 bases, with 7 bases between the two germline ends. This CDR3 has 12 residues. The CDR3 protein is CASRGPKNIQYF. The CDR3 bases are TGTGCCAGCCGGGGGCCCAAAAACATTCAGTACTTC.

In DNA, the CDR3 is TGTGCCAGCACCTTCTCTGGGTCAGGGGTCGGAGAGACCCAGTACTTC. It specifies CASTFSGSGVGETQYF. The chain combines TRBV7-2 with TRBJ2-5, with D perhaps matching TRBD1 (6 bases). There are 16 residues in the CDR3. Germline CDR1 and CDR2: SGHTA and FQGNSA. V lost 7 bases and J lost 4, with 22 bases in between.

The gene calls are TRBV24-1 and TRBJ1-2; D uncertain. Germline values: CDR1 KGHDR, CDR2 SFDVKD. V was pared by 5 bases and J by 3 bases, with 6 bases between. CDR3 length: 12 amino acids. The CDR3 coding sequence is TGTGCCACCAGTGCCGAATACTATGGCTACACCTTC. Protein: CATSAEYYGYTF.